This entry concerns a single T cell receptor beta chain. This sample is part of a study of blood T cells in healthy people across ages. V dropped 4 bases and J dropped 2 bases, with 26 bases sitting between them. The CDR3 is 18 amino acids. The V gene's germline CDR1 is SQVTM and CDR2 ANQGSEA. A second PCR of about 6 to 11 cycles used a sample-barcoded 5' primer and a J-beta primer mix. TCRdb itself ran the 5' RACE reads through MiXCR, one entry per CDR3 protein. The sample yields about 1.6 million distinct CDR3 sequences, 34% seen once. Investigators took around 10 milliliters of peripheral blood from every donor.

The sequence was collected from a woman younger than 45 in good health. The chain couples TRBV29-1 to TRBJ1-2; TRBD1 might be the D (5 bases). Sample: blood. DNA for the CDR3: TGCAGCGTTGTCCCGAGGTGGGGGGATGCGGGGACGAACTATGGCTACACCTTC. Translated, it gives CSVVPRWGDAGTNYGYTF.